This is a list of T cell receptor beta chains from one sample in a study of cytomegalovirus exposure and HLA in healthy donors. Clones were read by immunoSEQ multiplex PCR, and TCRdb kept only the in-frame ones, dropping some. The repertoire holds 130,000 or so clones, with roughly 79% as singletons. The sample consisted of PBMCs. These receptors were collected from a woman younger than 30 in good health and CMV-seronegative. Each CDR3 is given with its conserved first and last residue. Each record gives: CDR3 protein, CDR3 DNA, V gene, clone size, J gene, D gene. D genes are given only for firm matches. Only some rows state a clone size, as once, few, many or a class for expanded clones.

CASSPGGGSYNEQFF	TGTGCCAGCAGCCCCGGTGGCGGGAGCTACAATGAGCAGTTCTTC	TRBV13	once	TRBJ2-1	TRBD2
CASSLYEEKLFF	TGTGCCAGCAGCTTATACGAGGAAAAACTGTTTTTT	TRBV7-9	NA	TRBJ1-4	NA
CASSLSMVLGAPNYGYTF	TGTGCCAGCAGCTTGTCTATGGTGTTGGGGGCCCCCAACTATGGCTACACCTTC	TRBV5-5	once	TRBJ1-2	NA
CASSLPPGGGVNTEAFF	TGTGCCAGCAGCTTACCCCCGGGGGGCGGGGTTAACACTGAAGCTTTCTTT	TRBV5-4	NA	TRBJ1-1	NA
CAISESRDSSYEQYF	TGTGCCATCAGTGAGTCGCGGGACAGTTCTTACGAGCAGTACTTC	TRBV10-3	NA	TRBJ2-7	NA
CSVEVWLAGVGDTQYF	TGCAGCGTTGAAGTATGGCTAGCGGGAGTAGGGGATACGCAGTATTTT	TRBV29-1	NA	TRBJ2-3	TRBD2
CASSSRTGQVGPYEQYF	TGTGCCAGCAGCTCCCGGACGGGACAGGTGGGACCCTACGAGCAGTACTTC	TRBV4-2	NA	TRBJ2-7	TRBD1
CASSVSGSPYNEQFF	TGTGCCAGCAGTGTAAGCGGGAGCCCCTACAATGAGCAGTTCTTC	TRBV6-4	NA	TRBJ2-1	TRBD2
CSVDRRRRDEAFF	TGCAGCGTGGATCGAAGAAGGAGGGATGAGGCTTTCTTT	TRBV29-1	NA	TRBJ1-1	NA
CASTLDDSAYNEQFF	TGTGCCAGCACCCTTGACGACTCCGCTTACAATGAGCAGTTCTTC	TRBV9	NA	TRBJ2-1	NA
CASSLGTSGSYNEQFF	TGTGCCAGCAGCCTCGGGACTAGCGGATCCTACAATGAGCAGTTCTTC	TRBV7-9	NA	TRBJ2-1	TRBD2
CASRTGVVGTDTQYF	TGCGCCAGCCGAACAGGAGTTGTTGGCACAGATACGCAGTATTTT	TRBV5-1	NA	TRBJ2-3	NA
CASSFRNSGTGPNIQYF	TGTGCCAGCAGCTTCCGGAACTCCGGGACAGGTCCCAACATTCAGTACTTC	TRBV7-9	NA	TRBJ2-4	TRBD1
CAWSIRASGISYNEQFF	TGTGCCTGGAGTATTCGGGCTAGCGGGATCTCCTACAATGAGCAGTTCTTC	TRBV30	NA	TRBJ2-1	TRBD2
CASSPLAGPGEQYF	TGTGCCAGCAGTCCACTAGCGGGCCCTGGGGAGCAGTACTTC	TRBV6-5	NA	TRBJ2-7	TRBD2
CASRIADTEAFF	TGTGCCAGCAGGATAGCCGACACTGAAGCTTTCTTT	TRBV2	NA	TRBJ1-1	NA
CASSEATLAGGEQFF	TGTGCCAGCAGTGAAGCGACACTAGCGGGAGGTGAGCAGTTCTTC	TRBV2	few	TRBJ2-1	TRBD2
CASSPAGVGSYNEQFF	TGTGCCAGCAGCCCGGCGGGGGTGGGATCCTACAATGAGCAGTTCTTC	TRBV5-4	NA	TRBJ2-1	TRBD2
CASSKGMNTEAFF	TGTGCCAGTAGTAAGGGGATGAACACTGAAGCTTTCTTT	TRBV19	NA	TRBJ1-1	NA
CASSLRVAGSNTDTQYF	TGTGCCAGCAGCCTGCGGGTAGCGGGAAGCAACACAGATACGCAGTATTTT	TRBV7-2	NA	TRBJ2-3	TRBD2
CASSTLAQETQYF	TGTGCCAGCAGCACACTAGCGCAAGAGACCCAGTACTTC	TRBV7-2	once	TRBJ2-5	TRBD2
CASSFRTGNFYEQYF	TGCGCCAGCAGCTTTCGGACAGGGAATTTCTACGAGCAGTACTTC	TRBV5-1	NA	TRBJ2-7	TRBD1
CAWSVLVASGVSEQFF	TGTGCCTGGAGTGTACTAGTCGCTAGCGGGGTCAGTGAGCAGTTCTTC	TRBV30	NA	TRBJ2-1	TRBD2
CASSFVRAPGANTGELFF	TGTGCCAGCAGTTTCGTCAGGGCCCCTGGGGCTAACACCGGGGAGCTGTTTTTT	TRBV27	NA	TRBJ2-2	NA
CASSQREGVNTEAFF	TGCGCCAGCAGCCAAAGGGAGGGGGTAAACACTGAAGCTTTCTTT	TRBV4-1	NA	TRBJ1-1	NA
CASTNRGTDTQYF	TGTGCCAGCACCAACAGGGGCACAGATACGCAGTATTTT	TRBV6-5	NA	TRBJ2-3	NA